The 20 T cell receptor beta chains below all came from one sample that was sequenced in a study of graft-versus-host responses after intestinal transplantation. The antigens for these receptors are not known. Sequencing was performed with immunoSEQ multiplex PCR; in TCRdb, only in-frame clones are kept and a portion is missing. The table has about 90,000 clones, approximately 78% seen once. The sample was unstimulated CD4+ T cells sorted from spleen or lymph node cells, taken before intestinal transplant. These receptors all stem from a human donor who received an intestinal transplant.

This clone occurred once. The V gene is TRBV5-1, the J gene TRBJ2-7; D remains ambiguous. With 0 bases removed from V and 2 bases from J, the gap between germline ends came to 6 bases. CDR3 size: 13 residues. Germline V gene sequence: CDR1 SGHRS, CDR2 YFSETQ. This chain's CDR3 is CASSLGVAYEQYF. Here the CDR3 DNA reads TGCGCCAGCAGCTTGGGCGTTGCCTACGAGCAGTACTTC. The full variable domain, in which reference TRBV5-1 and TRBJ2-7 provide the parts outside the CDR3, is KAGVTQTPRYLIKTRGQQVTLSCSPISGHRSVSWYQQTPGQGLQFLFEYFSETQRNKGNFPGRFSGRQFSNSRSEMNVSTLELGDSALYLCASSLGVAYEQYFGPGTRLTVT.

In this sample, this clone turned up once. This chain joins TRBV2 and TRBJ2-3, with 7 bases fitting TRBD2. The trim removed 6 bases at V and 2 bases at J, leaving 5 bases unmatched. CDR1 is SNHLY, CDR2 FYNNEI, per germline. This CDR3 is built from 14 residues. The CDR3 spells CASRPGLNTDTQYF. CDR3 in DNA: TGTGCCAGCAGGCCGGGACTAAACACAGATACGCAGTATTTT.

V usage is TRBV11-3 and J usage is TRBJ2-1; 7 bases agree with TRBD2. This CDR3 is 17 amino acids long. Trimming took 6 bases from V and 1 from J; bases not matched to a gene: 12. Germline CDR1 reads SGHNT; CDR2 reads YENEEA. The CDR3, as DNA: TGTGCCAGCAGTCCCCGGTCTAGCGGATCGTCCTACAATGAGCAGTTCTTC. Translation: CASSPRSSGSSYNEQFF. The full variable domain, its missing parts supplied by reference TRBV11-3 and TRBJ2-1, is EAGVVQSPRYKIIEKKQPVAFWCNPISGHNTLYWYLQNLGQGPELLIRYENEEAVDDSQLPKDRFSAERLKGVDSTLKIQPAELGDSAVYLCASSPRSSGSSYNEQFFGPGTRLTVL.

V and J are TRBV2 and TRBJ2-1; 13 nucleotides align to TRBD2. V trimming: 9 bases; J trimming: 6 bases; junction bases outside the gene matches: 2. CDR1 SNHLY and CDR2 FYNNEI come from the germline V gene. This CDR3 contains 13 residues. DNA for the CDR3: TGTGCCAGTGGACTAGCGGGAGTCAATGAGCAGTTCTTC. It specifies CASGLAGVNEQFF.

This sequence joins TRBV15 and TRBJ2-7; D remains ambiguous. Deletions cut 0 bases from V and 6 bases from J, with 18 bases between. The CDR3 consists of 16 residues. Germline CDR1 and CDR2: LNHNV and YYDKDF (reference sequence). CDR3 coding DNA: TGTGCCACCAGCAGAGATCTCGGAGTAGTTGTGCTCGAGCAGTACTTC. Its translation: CATSRDLGVVVLEQYF.

The chain is built from TRBV28 and TRBJ1-2; D call uncertain. This CDR3 is built from 13 residues. Deletions cut 6 bases from V and 5 bases from J, with 13 bases between. Per germline, CDR1 MDHEN and CDR2 SYDVKM. CDR3 sequence (DNA): TGTGCCAGCAGACCAACCTACGATTATGGCTACACCTTC. As protein: CASRPTYDYGYTF.

The chain joins TRBV28 to TRBJ2-7; D is possibly TRBD2 (5 bases). This CDR3 is 13 amino acids long. Trimming removed 6 bases at V and 2 bases at J, with 11 bases between. Per germline, CDR1 MDHEN and CDR2 SYDVKM. CDR3 sequence: CASSPGVTYEQYF. The CDR3 DNA sequence: TGTGCCAGCAGCCCCGGGGTTACCTACGAGCAGTACTTC.

This chain uses TRBV5-1 with TRBJ2-1; D unclear. Germline lookup yields CDR1 SGHRS and CDR2 YFSETQ. The germline V and J ends were trimmed by 4 bases and 5 bases, with 13 bases remaining between them. The CDR3 is 14 amino acids. CDR3 nucleotide sequence: TGCGCCAGCAGCGCCGGGTCATACGACAATGAGCAGTTCTTC. This gives the protein CASSAGSYDNEQFF.

The chain employs TRBV18 and TRBJ2-7; 10 bases match TRBD1. In germline, CDR1 is KGHSH, CDR2 LQKENI. This CDR3 comprises 16 residues. Trimming removed 5 bases from V and 7 bases from J; junction bases left unmatched: 14. The CDR3 nucleotides read TGTGCCAGCTCAAAACAAAGGGACAGGGGAATAGGGGAGCAGTACTTC. This codes for CASSKQRDRGIGEQYF.

This clone was counted once. The CDR3 DNA follows: TGCAGCATCGACCAGGGTGTTGATGAGCAGTTCTTC. Translated, it gives CSIDQGVDEQFF. The chain combines TRBV29-1 with TRBJ2-1, with D possibly matching TRBD1 (5 bases). V was shortened by 8 bases and J by 8 bases, with 16 bases between the two germline ends. Looked up from germline, CDR1 is SQVTM and CDR2 is ANQGSEA. This CDR3 has 12 residues.

The rearrangement uses TRBV5-8 and TRBJ1-1; 9 nucleotides match TRBD1. V lost 2 bases to trimming and J lost 3 bases; unmatched junction nucleotides: 8. The CDR3 has 16 amino acids. Germline values: CDR1 SGHTS, CDR2 YDEGEE. The CDR3 DNA reads TGTGCCAGCAGCTTTGGACAGGGGACTCTGGACACTGAAGCTTTCTTT. Protein sequence: CASSFGQGTLDTEAFF.

The chain recombines TRBV18 with TRBJ1-4, with D possibly being TRBD1 (5 bases). Per the germline V gene, CDR1 is KGHSH and CDR2 is LQKENI. This CDR3 is built from 13 residues. Trimming shortened V by 3 bases and J by 6 bases, and 8 bases separated the two germline ends. CDR3 nucleotide sequence: TGTGCCAGCTCACCGGACATTTATGAAAAACTGTTTTTT. Encoded protein: CASSPDIYEKLFF.

The CDR3 region is CASSSLTGMGASPLHF. The DNA of the CDR3 is TGTGCCAGCAGCTCGCTGACAGGGATGGGCGCTTCACCCCTCCACTTT. The chain uses TRBV7-2 and TRBJ1-6; 7 positions agree with TRBD1. The length of the CDR3 is 16 residues. V trimming: 4 bases; J trimming: 9 bases; junction bases outside the gene matches: 12. CDR1 and CDR2 (germline): SGHTA, FQGNSA.

The chain has TRBV7-9 and TRBJ1-2, with a weak D call TRBD1 (5 bases). Germline assignment: CDR1 SEHNR and CDR2 FQNEAQ (reference sequence). V lost 7 bases and J lost 8, with 20 bases in between. CDR3 length: 14 residues. CDR3 region: CASNPIGAGGGYTF. The CDR3, as DNA: TGTGCCAGCAACCCTATCGGAGCGGGGGGAGGCTACACCTTC.

This clone came up once. The rearrangement uses TRBV6-5 and TRBJ1-3; no definite D call. CDR3 length: 12 residues. Germline lookup yields CDR1 MNHEY and CDR2 SVGAGI. With 7 bases removed from V and 0 bases from J, the gap between germline ends came to 4 bases. CDR3 DNA sequence: TGTGCCAGCATGAGCTCTGGAAACACCATATATTTT. This encodes CASMSSGNTIYF.

This sequence joins TRBV9 and TRBJ1-5; 7 nucleotides align to TRBD1. V lost 4 bases to trimming and J lost 2 bases; unmatched junction nucleotides: 12. The CDR3 is made up of 17 amino acids. Germline loops: CDR1 SGDLS, CDR2 YYNGEE. The CDR3 reads CASSHPYRGSGNQPQHF. The CDR3 bases are TGTGCCAGCAGCCACCCCTACAGGGGATCGGGCAATCAGCCCCAGCATTTT.

The chain combines TRBV19 with TRBJ1-3; D perhaps matches TRBD1 (5 bases). The V gene's germline CDR1 is LNHDA and CDR2 SQIVND (reference sequence). The CDR3 sequence is 16 residues long. V lost 2 bases, J lost 0 bases, and 11 bases lay in between. The CDR3 DNA follows: TGTGCCAGTAGTATAACAGACAGCACCTCTGGAAACACCATATATTTT. Translating gives CASSITDSTSGNTIYF.

This rearrangement joins TRBV4-2 to TRBJ1-4; 9 bases are a match to TRBD1. The trim removed 4 bases at V and 4 bases at J, leaving 7 bases unmatched. From germline, CDR1 is LGHNA and CDR2 YNFKEQ. There are 16 residues in the CDR3. CDR3 coding DNA: TGTGCCAGCAGCCCCGGGACAGGGAAAGTTAATGAAAAACTGTTTTTT. It translates to CASSPGTGKVNEKLFF.

The chain combines TRBV5-1 with TRBJ1-1; 12 nucleotides agree with TRBD1. Germline CDR1 reads SGHRS; CDR2 reads YFSETQ. V trimming: 1 base; J trimming: 10 bases; junction bases outside the gene matches: 8. The CDR3 covers 15 residues. The CDR3 here is CASSLYGTGGVRAFF. The CDR3 DNA reads TGCGCCAGCAGCTTGTATGGGACAGGGGGCGTTAGAGCTTTCTTT.

The chain couples TRBV11-2 to TRBJ2-5; 7 bases agree with TRBD2. The CDR3 is 16 amino acids. CDR1 is SGHAT, CDR2 FQNNGV, per germline. Trimming took 5 bases from V and 5 from J; bases not matched to a gene: 14. The CDR3 coding sequence is TGTGCCAGCAGCGTATTTAGCGGAGTGGGAGGGGAGACCCAGTACTTC. It codes for CASSVFSGVGGETQYF. Together with reference TRBV11-2 and TRBJ2-5, the CDR3 gives the full variable domain: EAGVAQSPRYKIIEKRQSVAFWCNPISGHATLYWYQQILGQGPKLLIQFQNNGVVDDSQLPKDRFSAERLKGVDSTLKIQPAKLEDSAVYLCASSVFSGVGGETQYFGPGTRLLVL.